A single sample gave rise to the 19 T cell receptor beta chains below, sequenced in a study of T cell responses to AZD1222 COVID-19 vaccine. Here immunoSEQ multiplex PCR was the method, and the copy in TCRdb shows in-frame clones only, minus some. The sample yields tens of thousands of clones, approximately 86% seen once. Sequenced material: peripheral blood, taken on day 0 of AZD1222 vaccination. All receptors come from an adult in good health.

V gene TRBV7-2 combines with J gene TRBJ1-2, with 10 bases aligning to TRBD1. CDR1 and CDR2 (germline): SGHTA, FQGNSA. After removal of 5 bases from V and 6 bases from J, the junction contained 12 bases not matched to a gene. The CDR3 is 16 amino acids. This CDR3 is CASSPGGHGTGDGYTF. The DNA for the CDR3 is TGTGCCAGCAGCCCAGGGGGCCACGGGACAGGGGATGGCTACACCTTC.

This clone is a singleton in its sample. This chain joins TRBV28 and TRBJ1-1; D remains ambiguous. The germline V and J ends were trimmed by 3 bases and 1 base, with 6 bases remaining between them. Germline values: CDR1 MDHEN, CDR2 SYDVKM. The CDR3 runs to 13 residues. The CDR3 is CASSLKGNTEAFF. The CDR3 DNA reads as TGTGCCAGCAGTTTGAAAGGGAACACTGAAGCTTTCTTT.

V usage is TRBV9 and J usage is TRBJ2-7, with 8 bases identical to TRBD2. The V segment lost 3 bases and the J segment 2 bases; nucleotides outside the gene matches: 7. Germline CDR1 is SGDLS and CDR2 is YYNGEE. The CDR3 loop spans 15 amino acids. Written as DNA, the CDR3 is TGTGCCAGCAGCGCCCCCGGGCGGGAGGCCTACGAGCAGTACTTC. Its translation is CASSAPGREAYEQYF.

The J gene is TRBJ2-7, the V gene TRBV19; D is possibly TRBD1 (6 bases). The CDR3 is 13 residues long. Looked up from germline, CDR1 is LNHDA and CDR2 is SQIVND (reference sequence). Trimming removed 6 bases at V and 6 bases at J, with 15 bases between. The CDR3: CASSATGLGEQYF. DNA of the CDR3: TGTGCCAGTAGCGCGACAGGTCTGGGCGAGCAGTACTTC.

The chain links TRBV9 to TRBJ1-1; TRBD1 is a possible D gene (6 bases). Germline V gene data show CDR1 as SGDLS and CDR2 as YYNGEE. Trimming took 1 base from V and 1 from J, leaving 14 bases between them. The CDR3 contains 16 residues. The CDR3 DNA reads as TGTGCCAGCAGCGTAAGGGCAGGGGTATCGAACACTGAAGCTTTCTTT. Amino acids: CASSVRAGVSNTEAFF.

A single count supports this clone. The chain employs TRBV19 and TRBJ1-1, with 8 nucleotides matching TRBD1. Germline V gene data show CDR1 as LNHDA and CDR2 as SQIVND (reference sequence). This CDR3 has 15 amino acids. The ends lost 2 bases at V and 5 bases at J; junction bases unmatched: 7. CDR3 nucleotides: TGTGCCAGTAGTATACAGGCAGGGGGCTGGACTGAAGCTTTCTTT. Protein product: CASSIQAGGWTEAFF.

This clone was observed a few times. The rearrangement uses TRBV3-1 (or the pseudogene TRBV3-2) and TRBJ1-2; D not certain. Germline V gene sequence: CDR1 LGHDT, CDR2 YNNKEL (reference sequence). Trimming took off 1 base at V and 7 bases at J, with 7 bases between the two ends. The CDR3 has 12 residues. Here the CDR3 DNA reads TGTGCCAGCAGCCAAGGGTATGGTGGCTACACCTTC. Protein sequence: CASSQGYGGYTF.

Remarks on this clone: The sample has other DNA sequences that encode this CDR3 too. The chain uses TRBV9 and TRBJ2-1; D unresolved. Trimming shortened V by 0 bases and J by 0 bases, and 7 bases separated the two germline ends. Germline V lookup: CDR1 SGDLS, CDR2 YYNGEE. The CDR3 loop spans 15 amino acids. For the CDR3, the DNA is TGTGCCAGCAGCGTAGGCAGTAGCTCCTACAATGAGCAGTTCTTC. Translated, it gives CASSVGSSSYNEQFF.

V is TRBV9 and J is TRBJ1-5; no firm D call. The V end lost 0 bases, the J end lost 3 bases, and 7 bases lay between the germline ends. Germline CDR1 SGDLS, CDR2 YYNGEE. CDR3 length: 14 residues. CDR3 region: CASSVGTDNQPQHF. In nucleotides, the CDR3 is TGTGCCAGCAGCGTAGGGACGGACAATCAGCCCCAGCATTTT.

This chain uses TRBV29-1 with TRBJ2-2; D remains ambiguous. Germline CDR1 is SQVTM and CDR2 is ANQGSEA. This CDR3 has 12 amino acids. V gave up 4 bases and J gave up 1 base, with 4 bases separating them. This CDR3 reads CSVVGNTGELFF. The CDR3 nucleotides are TGCAGCGTTGTGGGGAACACCGGGGAGCTGTTTTTT.

The V call is TRBV5-4, the J call TRBJ1-5; tentative D call: TRBD1 (5 bases). Deletions cut 4 bases from V and 9 bases from J, with 14 bases between. The CDR3 extends over 13 amino acids. The germline V gene encodes CDR1 SGHNT and CDR2 YYREEE (reference sequence). The CDR3 sequence: CASSVDKERPQHF. The CDR3 nucleotides read TGTGCCAGCAGCGTGGACAAGGAAAGGCCCCAGCATTTT. Using reference TRBV5-4 and TRBJ1-5 for the parts outside the CDR3, the full variable domain is ETGVTQSPTHLIKTRGQQVTLRCSSQSGHNTVSWYQQALGQGPQFIFQYYREEENGRGNFPPRFSGLQFPNYSSELNVNALELDDSALYLCASSVDKERPQHFGDGTRLSIL.

The V and J genes are TRBV6-5 and TRBJ1-1, with 8 bases identical to TRBD1. The CDR3 loop spans 15 amino acids. Germline V gene sequence: CDR1 MNHEY, CDR2 SVGAGI. V shed 5 bases, J shed 5 bases, and the junction held 10 bases outside the gene matches. CDR3 loop: CASSPAGGRGTEAFF. In DNA form, the CDR3 reads TGTGCCAGCAGTCCCGCAGGGGGCAGAGGTACTGAAGCTTTCTTT.

This chain uses TRBV10-3 with TRBJ2-7, with D hard to call. V lost 0 bases and J lost 3, with 6 bases in between. The CDR3 is 13 amino acids. The germline V gene encodes CDR1 ENHRY and CDR2 SYGVKD. CDR3 in amino acids: CAISESVSYEQYF. Here the CDR3 DNA reads TGTGCCATCAGTGAGTCGGTAAGCTACGAGCAGTACTTC.

The V call is TRBV6-5, the J call TRBJ1-5, with D possibly matching TRBD1 (5 bases). Looked up from germline, CDR1 is MNHEY and CDR2 is SVGAGI. V was trimmed by 6 bases and J by 5 bases, leaving 17 bases between them. This CDR3 has 15 amino acids. The CDR3 bases are TGTGCCAGCAGACTCAAGGAAGGGGACGATCAGCCCCAGCATTTT. As protein: CASRLKEGDDQPQHF.

This rearrangement joins TRBV29-1 to TRBJ2-3; D remains unclear. The germline V gene has CDR1 SQVTM and CDR2 ANQGSEA. The CDR3 runs to 13 residues. The V and J ends lost 8 bases and 0 bases respectively, with 12 bases between them. The CDR3 DNA reads as TGCAGCCAATTGGACCGGAGCACAGATACGCAGTATTTT. Translated, it gives CSQLDRSTDTQYF.

This clone was seen a handful of times. CDR3 amino acids: CASSLAEGHGYTF. The CDR3 coding sequence is TGTGCCAGCAGCTTAGCAGAAGGCCATGGCTACACCTTC. The chain employs TRBV11-2 and TRBJ1-2; D not certain. The CDR3 totals 13 residues. Trimming removed 1 base at V and 6 bases at J, with 9 bases between. Germline V gene data show CDR1 as SGHAT and CDR2 as FQNNGV.

V is TRBV6-5 and J is TRBJ1-2; 9 bases are shared with TRBD1. The CDR3 consists of 13 residues. CDR1 and CDR2 (germline): MNHEY, SVGAGI. With 6 bases clipped from V and 9 bases from J, the junction kept 8 bases outside the gene matches. CDR3 nucleotide sequence: TGTGCCAGCAGGGTCCGACAGGGGGGGAGCTACACCTTC. It translates to CASRVRQGGSYTF.

The V call is TRBV28, the J call TRBJ1-5; D ambiguous. This CDR3 is 12 amino acids long. V lost 10 bases to trimming and J lost 4 bases, with 11 bases between them. CDR1 and CDR2 from the germline V gene are MDHEN and SYDVKM. The CDR3 sequence: CATREGNQPQHF. The CDR3 DNA reads TGTGCCACGAGGGAAGGAAATCAGCCCCAGCATTTT.

This chain uses TRBV2 with TRBJ2-2; no clear D. The length of the CDR3 is 14 residues. Trimming removed 3 bases from V and 0 bases from J, with 5 bases in between. Germline-derived CDR1 and CDR2 are SNHLY and FYNNEI. CDR3 nucleotides: TGTGCCAGCAGTGACCTAGCGAACACCGGGGAGCTGTTTTTT. Its protein is CASSDLANTGELFF.